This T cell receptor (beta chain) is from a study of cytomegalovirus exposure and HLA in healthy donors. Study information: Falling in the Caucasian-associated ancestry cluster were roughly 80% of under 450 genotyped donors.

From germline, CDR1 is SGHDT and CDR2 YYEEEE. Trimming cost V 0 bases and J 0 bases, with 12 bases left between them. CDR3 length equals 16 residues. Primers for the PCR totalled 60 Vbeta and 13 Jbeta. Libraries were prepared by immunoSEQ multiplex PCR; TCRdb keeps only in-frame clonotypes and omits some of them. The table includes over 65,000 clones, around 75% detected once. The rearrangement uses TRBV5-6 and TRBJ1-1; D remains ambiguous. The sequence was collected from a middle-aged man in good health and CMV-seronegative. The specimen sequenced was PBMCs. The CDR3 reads CASSLAGTPMNTEAFF. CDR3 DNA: TGTGCCAGCAGCTTGGCGGGAACCCCCATGAACACTGAAGCTTTCTTT.